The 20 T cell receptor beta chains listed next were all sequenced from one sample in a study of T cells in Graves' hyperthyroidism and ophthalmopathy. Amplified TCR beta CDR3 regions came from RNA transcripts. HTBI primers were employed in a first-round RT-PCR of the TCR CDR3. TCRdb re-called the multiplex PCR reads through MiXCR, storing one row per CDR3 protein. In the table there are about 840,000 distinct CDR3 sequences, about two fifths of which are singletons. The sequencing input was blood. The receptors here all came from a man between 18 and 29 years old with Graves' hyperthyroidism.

Here the CDR3 reads CASSWNEQFF. CDR3 nucleotides: TGTGCCAGCAGCTGGAATGAGCAGTTCTTC. V and J are TRBV7-8 and TRBJ2-1; D not resolved. Germline V gives CDR1 SGHVS, CDR2 FQNEAQ. The CDR3 sequence is 10 residues long. V gave up 4 bases and J gave up 7 bases, with 2 bases separating them.

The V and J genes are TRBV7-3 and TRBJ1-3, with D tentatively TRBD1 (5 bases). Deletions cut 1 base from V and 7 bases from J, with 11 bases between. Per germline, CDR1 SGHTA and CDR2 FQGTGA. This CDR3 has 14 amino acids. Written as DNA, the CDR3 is TGTGCCAGCAGCTTAATGCGGGGGATGAACACCATATATTTT. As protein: CASSLMRGMNTIYF.

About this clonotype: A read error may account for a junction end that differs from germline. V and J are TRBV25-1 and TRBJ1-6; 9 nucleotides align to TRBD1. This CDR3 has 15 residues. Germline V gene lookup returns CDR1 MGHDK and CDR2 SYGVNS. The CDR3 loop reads CASSPGQGFVSPLHF. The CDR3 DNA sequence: TGCGCCAGCAGCCCGGGACAGGGTTTCGTTTCACCCCTCCACTTT.

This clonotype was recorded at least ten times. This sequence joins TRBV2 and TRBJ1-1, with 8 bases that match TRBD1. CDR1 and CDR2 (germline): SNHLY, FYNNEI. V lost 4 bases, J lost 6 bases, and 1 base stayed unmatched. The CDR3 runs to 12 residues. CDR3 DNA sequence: TGTGCCAGCAGTGGACAGGGGTCTGAAGCTTTCTTT. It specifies CASSGQGSEAFF.

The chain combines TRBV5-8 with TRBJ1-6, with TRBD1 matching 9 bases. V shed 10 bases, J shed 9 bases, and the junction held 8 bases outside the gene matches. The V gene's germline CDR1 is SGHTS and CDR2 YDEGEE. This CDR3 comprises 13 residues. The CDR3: CAWQDRGFSPLHF. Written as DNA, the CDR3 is TGTGCCTGGCAGGACAGGGGTTTTTCACCCCTCCACTTT.

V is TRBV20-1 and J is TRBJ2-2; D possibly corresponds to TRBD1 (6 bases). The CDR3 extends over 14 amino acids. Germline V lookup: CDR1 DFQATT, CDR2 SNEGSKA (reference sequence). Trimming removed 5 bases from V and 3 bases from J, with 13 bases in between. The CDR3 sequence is CSASPGHDTGELFF. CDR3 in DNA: TGCAGTGCTTCACCGGGACACGACACCGGGGAGCTGTTTTTT.

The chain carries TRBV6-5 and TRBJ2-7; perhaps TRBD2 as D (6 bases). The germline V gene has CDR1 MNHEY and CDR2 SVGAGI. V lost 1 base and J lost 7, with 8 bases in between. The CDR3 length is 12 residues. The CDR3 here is CASSYFRGEQYF. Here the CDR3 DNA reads TGTGCCAGCAGTTACTTCCGGGGGGAGCAGTACTTC.

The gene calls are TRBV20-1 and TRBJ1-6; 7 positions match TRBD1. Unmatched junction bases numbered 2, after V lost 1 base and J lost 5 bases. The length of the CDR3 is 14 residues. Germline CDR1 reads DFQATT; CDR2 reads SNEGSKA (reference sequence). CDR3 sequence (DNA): TGCAGTGCTAGAGCCGGGACAGATAATTCACCCCTCCACTTT. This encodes CSARAGTDNSPLHF.

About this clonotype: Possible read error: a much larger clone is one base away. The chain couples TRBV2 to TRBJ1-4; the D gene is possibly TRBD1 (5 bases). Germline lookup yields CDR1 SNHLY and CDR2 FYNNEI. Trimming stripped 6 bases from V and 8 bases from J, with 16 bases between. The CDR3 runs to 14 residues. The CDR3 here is CASSQGRWKEKLFF. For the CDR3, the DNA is TGTGCCAGCAGCCAGGGCAGGTGGAAGGAAAAACTGTTTTTT.

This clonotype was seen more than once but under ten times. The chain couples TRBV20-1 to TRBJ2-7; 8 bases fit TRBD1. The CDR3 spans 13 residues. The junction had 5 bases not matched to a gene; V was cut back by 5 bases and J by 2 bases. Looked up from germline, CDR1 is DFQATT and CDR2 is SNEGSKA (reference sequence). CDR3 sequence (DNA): TGCAGTGCTGATCCGGGACAGGCCTACGAGCAGTACTTC. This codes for CSADPGQAYEQYF.

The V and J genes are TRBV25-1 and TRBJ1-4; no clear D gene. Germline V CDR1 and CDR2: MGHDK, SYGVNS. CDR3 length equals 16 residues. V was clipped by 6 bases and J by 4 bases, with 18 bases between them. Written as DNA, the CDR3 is TGTGCCAGCAGCTTAGCGAGAGGAAGCCTTAATGAAAAACTGTTTTTT. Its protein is CASSLARGSLNEKLFF.

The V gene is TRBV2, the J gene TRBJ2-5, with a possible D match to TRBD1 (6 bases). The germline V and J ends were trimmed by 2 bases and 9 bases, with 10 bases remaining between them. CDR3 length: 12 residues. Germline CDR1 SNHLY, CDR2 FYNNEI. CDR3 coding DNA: TGTGCCAGCAGTGAAAGAGGACAGCCCCAGTACTTC. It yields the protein CASSERGQPQYF.

The CDR3: CASSLPGQATNEKLFF. The CDR3 DNA reads as TGTGCCAGCAGTCTCCCGGGACAGGCAACTAATGAAAAACTGTTTTTT. The V gene is TRBV25-1, the J gene TRBJ1-4, with 8 bases that match TRBD1. The CDR3 has 16 residues. Trimming at V came to 5 bases and at J to 0 bases, leaving 5 bases not matched to a gene. Germline V CDR1 and CDR2: MGHDK, SYGVNS.

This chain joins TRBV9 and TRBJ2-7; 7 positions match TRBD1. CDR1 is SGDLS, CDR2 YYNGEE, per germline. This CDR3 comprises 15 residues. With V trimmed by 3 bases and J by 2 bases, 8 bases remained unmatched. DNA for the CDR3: TGTGCCAGCAGCGCCTCCGGGGACAGTACCTACGAGCAGTACTTC. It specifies CASSASGDSTYEQYF.

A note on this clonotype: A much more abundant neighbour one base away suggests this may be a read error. Written as DNA, the CDR3 is TGTGCCAGCAGCTCCACCCCGGCCGGCTCTGGAAACACCATGTATTTT. Translating gives CASSSTPAGSGNTMYF. The rearrangement joins TRBV7-2 to TRBJ1-3; D unclear. This CDR3 is 16 amino acids long. Germline V gene data show CDR1 as SGHTA and CDR2 as FQGNSA.

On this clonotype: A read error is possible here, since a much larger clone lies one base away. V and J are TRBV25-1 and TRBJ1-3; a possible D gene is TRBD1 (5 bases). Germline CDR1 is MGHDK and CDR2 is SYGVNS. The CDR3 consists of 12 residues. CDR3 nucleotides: TGTACCAGCAGGGACTCTGGAAACACCATATATTTT. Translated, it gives CTSRDSGNTIYF.

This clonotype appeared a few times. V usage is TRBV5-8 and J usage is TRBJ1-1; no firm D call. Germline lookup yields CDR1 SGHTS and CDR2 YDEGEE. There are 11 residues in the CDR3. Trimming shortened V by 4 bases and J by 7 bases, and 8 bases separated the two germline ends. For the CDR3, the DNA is TGTGCCAGCAGCCGGATCAATGAAGCTTTCTTT. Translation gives CASSRINEAFF.

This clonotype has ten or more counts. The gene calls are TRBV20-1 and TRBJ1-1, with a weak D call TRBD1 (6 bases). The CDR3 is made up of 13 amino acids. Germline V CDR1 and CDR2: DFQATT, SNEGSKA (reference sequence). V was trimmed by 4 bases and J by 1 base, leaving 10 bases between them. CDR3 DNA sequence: TGCAGTGCTACATCACAGGGGAACACTGAAGCTTTCTTT. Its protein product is CSATSQGNTEAFF.

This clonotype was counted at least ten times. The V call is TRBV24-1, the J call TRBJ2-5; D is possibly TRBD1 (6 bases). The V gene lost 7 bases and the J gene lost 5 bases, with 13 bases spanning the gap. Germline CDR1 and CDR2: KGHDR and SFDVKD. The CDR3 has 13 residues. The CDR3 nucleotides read TGTGCCACCAGCCCCTTTAGGGGGGAGACCCAGTACTTC. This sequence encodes CATSPFRGETQYF.

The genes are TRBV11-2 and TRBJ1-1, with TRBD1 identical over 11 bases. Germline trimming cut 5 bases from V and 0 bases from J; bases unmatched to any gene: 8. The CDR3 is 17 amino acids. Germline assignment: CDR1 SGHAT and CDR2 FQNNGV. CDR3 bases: TGTGCCAGCAGCCCAGCCGGGACAGGGGGTATGAACACTGAAGCTTTCTTT. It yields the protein CASSPAGTGGMNTEAFF.